The next 27 T cell receptor beta chains were all read from a single sample in a study of cytomegalovirus exposure and HLA in healthy donors. The PCR ran on 60 Vbeta and 13 Jbeta primers. Some clones are missing from TCRdb's copy, which holds only in-frame ones; the method was immunoSEQ multiplex PCR. Of approximately 190,000 clones in the sample, 80% to 85% were seen once. The material sequenced was PBMCs. Receptors originate from a young woman in good health and CMV-seronegative.

This sequence joins TRBV7-7 and TRBJ2-5; 11 positions match TRBD2. This CDR3 region has 14 residues. The junction had 4 bases not matched to a gene; V was cut back by 5 bases and J by 5 bases. The V gene's germline CDR1 is SSHAT and CDR2 FNYEAQ (reference sequence). The CDR3 loop is CASSPSGGLETQYF. Here the CDR3 DNA reads TGTGCCAGCAGCCCTAGCGGGGGGTTGGAGACCCAGTACTTC.

The V and J genes are TRBV6-5 and TRBJ1-1; 7 bases match TRBD1. Looked up from germline, CDR1 is MNHEY and CDR2 is SVGAGI. Germline trimming cut 4 bases from V and 4 bases from J; bases unmatched to any gene: 12. The CDR3 is made up of 16 amino acids. In nucleotides, the CDR3 is TGTGCCAGCAGTTTCGGTCGAAGGGGGCGCAGCACTGAAGCTTTCTTT. Translation gives CASSFGRRGRSTEAFF.

The rearrangement uses TRBV27 and TRBJ1-4; 10 nucleotides align to TRBD1. CDR3 size: 15 residues. The V gene's germline CDR1 is MNHEY and CDR2 SMNVEV (reference sequence). The ends lost 2 bases at V and 5 bases at J; junction bases unmatched: 2. CDR3 amino acids: CASSLLGQGNEKLFF. The DNA of the CDR3 is TGTGCCAGCAGTTTACTGGGACAGGGGAATGAAAAACTGTTTTTT.

The rearrangement uses TRBV27 and TRBJ1-2; possible D gene TRBD1, 5 bases. The germline CDR1 and CDR2 sequences are MNHEY and SMNVEV (reference sequence). Trimming cost V 5 bases and J 8 bases, with 15 bases left between them. This CDR3 is 13 amino acids long. CDR3 region: CASSPSGGNGYTF. In DNA, the CDR3 is TGTGCCAGCAGTCCCAGTGGGGGGAACGGCTACACCTTC.

CDR3 in amino acids: CAWSAVHNEQFF. DNA of the CDR3: TGTGCCTGGAGTGCAGTGCACAATGAGCAGTTCTTC. The chain employs TRBV30 and TRBJ2-1; no clear D. The CDR3 loop spans 12 amino acids. Looked up from germline, CDR1 is GTSNPN and CDR2 is SVGIG (reference sequence). The V end lost 1 base, the J end lost 5 bases, and 6 bases lay between the germline ends.

The chain is built from TRBV7-9 and TRBJ2-2, with 9 bases that match TRBD1. Unmatched junction bases numbered 6, after V lost 1 base and J lost 3 bases. This CDR3 has 17 amino acids. CDR1 is SEHNR, CDR2 FQNEAQ, per germline (reference sequence). The CDR3 loop is CASSLGWDRADTGELFF. CDR3 nucleotides: TGTGCCAGCAGCTTAGGATGGGACAGGGCGGACACCGGGGAGCTGTTTTTT. Supplemented by reference TRBV7-9 and TRBJ2-2, the full variable domain reads DTGVSQNPRHKITKRGQNVTFRCDPISEHNRLYWYRQTLGQGPEFLTYFQNEAQLEKSRLLSDRFSAERPKGSFSTLEIQRTEQGDSAMYLCASSLGWDRADTGELFFGEGSRLTVL.

This chain connects TRBV27 to TRBJ2-1; 9 bases match TRBD2. In germline, CDR1 is MNHEY, CDR2 SMNVEV (reference sequence). V shed 5 bases and J 6 bases; nucleotides not matched to a gene: 8. The CDR3 consists of 15 residues. CDR3 sequence (DNA): TGTGCCAGCAGTACCGGACTAGCGTTAACCAATGAGCAGTTCTTC. Its protein is CASSTGLALTNEQFF.

The sample holds a few counts of this clone. The chain carries TRBV6-4 and TRBJ2-3; 8 nucleotides line up with TRBD2. V gave up 2 bases and J gave up 1 base; unmatched junction bases: 8. Germline CDR1 MRHNA, CDR2 SNTAGT. The CDR3 runs 17 residues. The CDR3 DNA reads TGTGCCAGCAGTGACGGAGCTAGCGGGTCCGGCACAGATACGCAGTATTTT. This gives the protein CASSDGASGSGTDTQYF.

CDR3 in DNA: TGTGCCAGCAGCGGTGAGATCAATGAGCAGTTCTTC. It codes for CASSGEINEQFF. J is TRBJ2-1 and V is TRBV5-4; no definite D call. This CDR3 contains 12 residues. With 4 bases removed from V and 6 bases from J, the gap between germline ends came to 8 bases. Germline CDR1 reads SGHNT; CDR2 reads YYREEE (reference sequence).

The V and J genes are TRBV30 and TRBJ2-7; 8 bases are a match to TRBD2. The CDR3 has 16 residues. V lost 4 bases and J lost 7; bases outside the gene matches: 18. CDR1 is GTSNPN, CDR2 SVGIG, per germline (reference sequence). The CDR3 bases are TGTGCCTGGAAGCGACTAGCGACCTCACATGGGGTGGAGCAGTACTTC. Its translation: CAWKRLATSHGVEQYF.

This chain links TRBV28 with TRBJ2-7; TRBD1 matches at 9 bases. Germline V gene data show CDR1 as MDHEN and CDR2 as SYDVKM. V shed 4 bases and J 2 bases; nucleotides not matched to a gene: 3. The CDR3 runs to 14 residues. This chain's CDR3 is CASSWGQGPYEQYF. The CDR3 nucleotides read TGTGCCAGCAGTTGGGGACAGGGTCCCTACGAGCAGTACTTC.

A few counts support this clone. The chain joins TRBV2 to TRBJ2-3; 7 nucleotides line up with TRBD2. V lost 3 bases, J lost 8 bases, and 2 bases stayed unmatched. Germline CDR1 and CDR2: SNHLY and FYNNEI. The CDR3 is made up of 12 amino acids. For the CDR3, the DNA is TGTGCCAGCAGTGATGGGAGGGGTACGCAGTATTTT. Its translation is CASSDGRGTQYF.

The rearrangement uses TRBV7-9 and TRBJ1-1; 9 bases fit TRBD1. The germline gives CDR1 SEHNR, CDR2 FQNEAQ (reference sequence). The CDR3 totals 15 residues. V gave up 5 bases and J gave up 0 bases; unmatched junction bases: 4. The CDR3 region is CASSLGQGLNTEAFF. CDR3 sequence (DNA): TGTGCCAGCAGCCTCGGACAGGGGTTGAACACTGAAGCTTTCTTT.

The genes are TRBV2 and TRBJ1-1, with a weak D call TRBD1 (6 bases). The CDR3 is made up of 14 amino acids. Germline loops: CDR1 SNHLY, CDR2 FYNNEI. The ends were cut back, 2 bases at V and 0 bases at J, with 7 bases in the middle. The CDR3 coding sequence is TGTGCCAGCAGTGAAACAGGGATGAACACTGAAGCTTTCTTT. Amino acid sequence: CASSETGMNTEAFF.

This clone has only a few counts. V usage is TRBV6-1 and J usage is TRBJ1-1, with D possibly matching TRBD1 (5 bases). The CDR3 is made up of 15 amino acids. V was trimmed by 7 bases and J by 1 base, leaving 16 bases between them. Germline loops: CDR1 MNHNS, CDR2 SASEGT. Written as DNA, the CDR3 is TGTGCCAGCATGATGCCTGGACACCCGAACACTGAAGCTTTCTTT. Translated, it gives CASMMPGHPNTEAFF.

This clone was detected a few times. This CDR3 reads CASSFYGASNSGANVLTF. CDR3 DNA: TGCGCCAGCAGTTTCTATGGGGCGTCAAACTCTGGGGCCAACGTCCTGACTTTC. V gene TRBV5-1 combines with J gene TRBJ2-6; D might be TRBD1 (5 bases). The CDR3 has 18 residues. The V end was cut by 5 bases, the J end by 0 bases, with 18 bases between. Germline CDR1 and CDR2: SGHRS and YFSETQ. Full variable domain (remainder filled in from reference TRBV5-1 and TRBJ2-6): KAGVTQTPRYLIKTRGQQVTLSCSPISGHRSVSWYQQTPGQGLQFLFEYFSETQRNKGNFPGRFSGRQFSNSRSEMNVSTLELGDSALYLCASSFYGASNSGANVLTFGAGSRLTVL.

The chain has TRBV2 and TRBJ2-1; 13 bases map to TRBD2. CDR3 length: 14 residues. CDR1 and CDR2 (germline): SNHLY, FYNNEI. The J segment lost 7 bases and the V segment lost 6 bases, leaving 3 bases of the junction unmatched. CDR3 coding DNA: TGTGCCAGCAGAGGGACTAGCGGGATAAATGAGCAGTTCTTC. Protein: CASRGTSGINEQFF.

The rearrangement links TRBV5-8 to TRBJ1-5, with D perhaps TRBD1 (6 bases). CDR3 size: 15 residues. The germline V and J ends were trimmed by 4 bases and 7 bases, with 18 bases remaining between them. The germline CDR1 and CDR2 sequences are SGHTS and YDEGEE. The CDR3 reads CASSPGGAGVQPQHF. In DNA, the CDR3 is TGTGCCAGCAGCCCGGGGGGGGCAGGGGTCCAGCCCCAGCATTTT.

This clone has a handful of counts. The rearrangement links TRBV2 to TRBJ2-4, with D perhaps TRBD1 (6 bases). This CDR3 is 13 amino acids long. V shed 5 bases and J shed 9 bases, with 14 bases lying between them. The V gene's germline CDR1 is SNHLY and CDR2 FYNNEI. The CDR3 here is CASSLDSTTIQYF. CDR3 DNA: TGTGCCAGCAGTTTGGACAGCACTACCATTCAGTACTTC. Full variable domain (outside the CDR3, taken from reference TRBV2 and TRBJ2-4): EPEVTQTPSHQVTQMGQEVILRCVPISNHLYFYWYRQILGQKVEFLVSFYNNEISEKSEIFDDQFSVERPDGSNFTLKIRSTKLEDSAMYFCASSLDSTTIQYFGAGTRLSVL.

This clone appeared once. The chain combines TRBV2 with TRBJ2-7, with D maybe TRBD1 (5 bases). The CDR3 is 14 residues long. Germline CDR1 and CDR2: SNHLY and FYNNEI. V lost 6 bases to trimming and J lost 5 bases, with 17 bases between them. The CDR3 spells CASREPRVSDEQYF. CDR3 nucleotide sequence: TGTGCCAGCAGGGAACCCAGGGTTTCAGACGAGCAGTACTTC.

The chain couples TRBV28 to TRBJ2-7, with D tentatively TRBD1 (6 bases). CDR3 size: 14 residues. V lost 6 bases, J lost 3 bases, and 15 bases lay in between. Germline V gives CDR1 MDHEN, CDR2 SYDVKM. CDR3 protein: CASRPQGKGYEQYF. The CDR3 coding sequence is TGTGCCAGCAGGCCACAGGGTAAAGGCTACGAGCAGTACTTC.

The chain recombines TRBV20-1 with TRBJ2-5; no reliable D call. V was pared by 4 bases and J by 8 bases, with 8 bases between. Germline V gene data show CDR1 as DFQATT and CDR2 as SNEGSKA (reference sequence). The CDR3 consists of 10 residues. CDR3 in amino acids: CSATLVTQYF. The CDR3 DNA sequence: TGCAGTGCTACCCTCGTAACCCAGTACTTC.

This rearrangement joins TRBV7-3 to TRBJ2-5; perhaps TRBD2 as D (6 bases). This CDR3 has 14 residues. V was pared by 4 bases and J by 1 base, with 10 bases between. Germline CDR1 is SGHTA and CDR2 is FQGTGA. This CDR3 reads CASSSGTGQETQYF. The CDR3 DNA sequence: TGTGCCAGCAGCTCCGGGACTGGCCAAGAGACCCAGTACTTC.

For the CDR3, the DNA is TGCGCCAGCAGCTTGCAACGGTATAGCAATCAGCCCCAGCATTTT. Amino acids: CASSLQRYSNQPQHF. This chain links TRBV5-1 with TRBJ1-5; D gene ambiguous. The CDR3 runs to 15 residues. Looked up from germline, CDR1 is SGHRS and CDR2 is YFSETQ. The V gene lost 1 base and the J gene lost 0 bases, with 8 bases spanning the gap.

The chain links TRBV19 to TRBJ1-5, with a weak D call TRBD1 (6 bases). This CDR3 is 15 amino acids long. The ends were cut back, 1 base at V and 4 bases at J, with 11 bases in the middle. Germline V gene lookup returns CDR1 LNHDA and CDR2 SQIVND (reference sequence). The CDR3 here is CASSIGTALNQPQHF. As DNA, the CDR3 is TGTGCCAGTAGTATAGGGACAGCCCTAAATCAGCCCCAGCATTTT.

V is TRBV12-2 and J is TRBJ1-1. TRBV12-2 counts as a pseudogene. The CDR3 runs 17 residues. The CDR3 DNA reads as TGTGCAAGTCGCTTAGCGACCCCGGAGGGCAGTGACACTGAAGCTTTCTTT. It specifies CASRLATPEGSDTEAFF.

V usage is TRBV13 and J usage is TRBJ2-7; no definite D call. Germline CDR1 PRHDT, CDR2 FYEKMQ (reference sequence). Trimming took off 0 bases at V and 6 bases at J, with 9 bases between the two ends. The CDR3 runs 13 residues. The CDR3 here is CASSLGRVAEQYF. The CDR3 DNA follows: TGTGCCAGCAGCTTAGGCCGGGTGGCCGAGCAGTACTTC.